What follows are 6 T cell receptor beta chains derived from one specimen sequenced in a study of OX40 agonist ivuxolimab in advanced cancers. Libraries were built with the immunoSEQ multiplex PCR assay. TCRdb mirrors the immuneACCESS table, restricted to in-frame sequences. Some clones are absent from its copies; in checked studies, under half trace to an unresolved V gene, and the reason for the others is unknown. Present in this sample are about 100,000 clones, 90% of which were seen just once. Jointly, the top ten make up 0.25% to 0.35% of the sample. The sample in question was CD4+ or CD8+ T cells sorted from blood, obtained in a trial of the OX40 agonist ivuxolimab. These TCRs come from an adult with an advanced solid tumor such as melanoma, head and neck, liver or kidney cancer.

This clone was observed once. This rearrangement joins TRBV19 to TRBJ2-2, with 10 bases identical to TRBD1. This CDR3 contains 14 residues. The germline V gene has CDR1 LNHDA and CDR2 SQIVND (reference sequence). J gave up 3 bases and V 5 bases, and 0 bases lay outside the gene matches. CDR3 residues: CASSGQGDTGELFF. The CDR3 coding sequence is TGTGCCAGTAGTGGACAGGGGGACACCGGGGAGCTGTTTTTT.

The chain combines TRBV18 with TRBJ2-7; tentatively, D is TRBD2 (5 bases). The CDR3 consists of 14 residues. CDR1 and CDR2 from the germline V gene are KGHSH and LQKENI. Trimming left V 1 base short and J 0 bases short, with 7 bases between. The CDR3 reads CASSPRGVSYEQYF. Written as DNA, the CDR3 is TGTGCCAGCTCACCACGGGGAGTCTCCTACGAGCAGTACTTC. The full variable domain, in which reference TRBV18 and TRBJ2-7 provide the parts outside the CDR3, is NAGVMQNPRHLVRRRGQEARLRCSPMKGHSHVYWYRQLPEEGLKFMVYLQKENIIDESGMPKERFSAEFPKEGPSILRIQQVVRGDSAAYFCASSPRGVSYEQYFGPGTRLTVT.

The chain couples TRBV7-2 to TRBJ2-1, with D perhaps matching TRBD1 (6 bases). Germline CDR1 reads SGHTA; CDR2 reads FQGNSA. Trimming took off 5 bases at V and 2 bases at J, with 13 bases between the two ends. This CDR3 comprises 15 residues. CDR3 nucleotide sequence: TGTGCCAGCAGCAAAGATGGACAGACCTACAATGAGCAGTTCTTC. It codes for CASSKDGQTYNEQFF.

The chain links TRBV10-2 to TRBJ1-5; no reliable D call. Trimming left V 2 bases short and J 3 bases short, with 8 bases between. CDR3 length: 14 residues. Germline CDR1 reads WSHSY; CDR2 reads SAAADI. CDR3 residues: CASSEGSPNQPQHF. The DNA of the CDR3 is TGCGCCAGCAGTGAGGGGTCCCCCAATCAGCCCCAGCATTTT.

The genes are TRBV25-1 and TRBJ2-5; 11 positions match TRBD2. The CDR3 contains 17 residues. Germline CDR1 reads MGHDK; CDR2 reads SYGVNS. After removal of 0 bases from V and 4 bases from J, the junction contained 7 bases not matched to a gene. The CDR3 nucleotides read TGTGCCAGCAGTGAATATGGGCTAGCGGGGGGCCTAGAGACCCAGTACTTC. Amino acids: CASSEYGLAGGLETQYF.

V and J are TRBV28 and TRBJ2-5; D not resolved. Germline-derived CDR1 and CDR2 are MDHEN and SYDVKM. V was shortened by 3 bases and J by 2 bases, with 16 bases between the two germline ends. CDR3 length equals 16 residues. The CDR3 DNA is TGTGCCAGCAGTTTTGTCCTTCGAGCGAATCAAGAGACCCAGTACTTC. Amino acid sequence: CASSFVLRANQETQYF.